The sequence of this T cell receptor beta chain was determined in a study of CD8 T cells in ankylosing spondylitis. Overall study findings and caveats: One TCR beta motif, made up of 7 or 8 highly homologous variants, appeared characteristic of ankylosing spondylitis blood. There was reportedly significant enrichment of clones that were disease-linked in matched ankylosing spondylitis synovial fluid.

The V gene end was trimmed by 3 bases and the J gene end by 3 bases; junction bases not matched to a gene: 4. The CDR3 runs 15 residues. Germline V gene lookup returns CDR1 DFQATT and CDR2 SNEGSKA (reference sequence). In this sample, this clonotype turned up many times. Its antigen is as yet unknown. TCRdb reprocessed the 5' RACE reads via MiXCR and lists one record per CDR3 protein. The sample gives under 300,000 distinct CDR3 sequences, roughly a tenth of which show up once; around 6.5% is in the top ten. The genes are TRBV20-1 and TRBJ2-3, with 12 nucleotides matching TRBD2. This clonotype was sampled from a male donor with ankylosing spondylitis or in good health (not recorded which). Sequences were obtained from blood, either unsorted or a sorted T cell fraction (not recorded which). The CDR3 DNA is TGCAGTGCTAGTCTAGCGGGGGGGTGGACAGATACGCAGTATTTT. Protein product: CSASLAGGWTDTQYF.